This TCR beta chain is from a study of identical twins' blood T cells. TCRdb re-called the 5' RACE reads with MiXCR, one entry per CDR3 protein. The sample records 350,000 to 400,000 distinct CDR3 sequences, roughly 28% being singletons. The CDR3 is made up of 15 amino acids. CDR1 is LNHDA and CDR2 is SQIVND in the germline V gene (reference sequence). J was trimmed by 1 base and V by 6 bases; bases with no gene match: 3. Study-level results: Twin similarity might stem from environmental factors, not only genetics. Each donor's most abundant TCRbeta clonotypes shared more CDR3 sequences with her twin than unrelated donors.

This clonotype has just a few counts. As yet, its antigen is unknown. This chain connects TRBV19 to TRBJ2-7; 13 bases align to TRBD2. This receptor was taken from a woman between 18 and 50 years old in good health. Sequencing used PBMCs. CDR3 sequence: CASRTSGRESYEQYF. As DNA, the CDR3 is TGTGCCAGTAGAACTAGCGGGAGGGAATCCTACGAGCAGTACTTC.